This record covers a single T cell receptor beta chain. Its specificity is not known. The data are from a study of tumor-infiltrating lymphocytes in localized non-small cell lung cancer. J lost 1 base, V lost 4 bases, and 3 bases had no gene match. CDR3 length equals 15 residues. CDR1 is SGHTA, CDR2 FQGNSA, per germline. Libraries were prepared by immunoSEQ multiplex PCR; TCRdb keeps only in-frame clonotypes and omits some of them. This table has 9,500 to 15,000 clones, 78% appearing once. Whole-study findings and limits: Each assay used a separate piece of the same tissue. IM1 and IM2 tumors showed no difference in T-cell fraction. TCRbeta sequencing showed higher T cell infiltration in tumors than uninvolved lung. TCR sequencing covered a subset of patients with enough tissue.

Sequenced input: lung tumor tissue. The chain recombines TRBV7-2 with TRBJ1-1; 10 bases are a match to TRBD1. This receptor was taken from a human donor with non-small cell lung cancer. The CDR3 nucleotides are TGTGCCAGCAGCTCCCGGGACAGGGGGAACACTGAAGCTTTCTTT. Translating it yields CASSSRDRGNTEAFF.